This T cell receptor (beta chain) was captured in a study of OX40 agonist ivuxolimab in advanced cancers. Study-wide background: Partial responses were achieved by three patients, of whom one had hepatocellular carcinoma and two had cutaneous melanoma. Study-wide findings and caveats: Among T cells, CD8+ cells averaged more expanded clones than CD4+ cells. Not determined was the antigen specificity of the expanded peripheral T cells.

About this clone itself: As yet, its antigen is unknown. One end of the junction does not line up with germline, which may come from a read error.

Some clones are missing from TCRdb's copy, which holds only in-frame ones; the method was immunoSEQ multiplex PCR. The sample lists some 50,000 clones, approximately 81% occurring once. The source material was CD4+ or CD8+ T cells sorted from blood, sampled in a trial of the OX40 agonist ivuxolimab. The receptor was isolated from an adult with an advanced solid tumor such as melanoma, head and neck, liver or kidney cancer.

The CDR3 sequence is CASSIANQPQHF. CDR3 bases: TGTGCCAGCAGCATAGCAAATCAGCCCCAGCATTTT. The J gene is TRBJ1-5, the V gene TRBV7-9; the D is unclear. Germline CDR1 and CDR2: SEHNR and FQNEAQ (reference sequence). The CDR3 runs to 12 residues.